This T cell receptor beta chain was sequenced in a study of Ad26.COV2.S vaccination and SARS-CoV-2 variants. Study-level background: The donor was enrolled in the Ad26.COV2.S arm of the COV1001 trial.

Regarding the study as a whole: Estimates derived from TCR breadth and depth analyses may have underestimated total T cell responses.

On this clone itself: The antigen is unknown.

Treatment reported: 19 received Ad26.COV2.S at low or high dose, single or two shots; about 5 received placebo; per-sample allocation not given. Following the first vaccine or placebo injection, samples were taken on day 63. An Ad26 vector expressing Wuhan-strain SARS-CoV-2 spike constituted the vaccine. TCRdb keeps only in-frame clones here, not all; method: immunoSEQ multiplex PCR. Of a few hundred thousand clones detected, around 82% appear once; the ten largest clones hold around 7.3%. The starting material was peripheral blood, obtained in a trial of Ad26.COV2.S vaccine versus placebo. This receptor was taken from a person between 18 and 60 years old who received the Ad26.COV2.S COVID-19 vaccine or a placebo.

The CDR3 sequence is CAWSPRDRGTDTQYF. CDR3 in DNA: TGTGCCTGGAGTCCCCGGGACAGGGGGACAGATACGCAGTATTTT. This chain uses TRBV30 with TRBJ2-3; 11 positions match TRBD1. CDR1 is GTSNPN and CDR2 is SVGIG in the germline V gene (reference sequence). CDR3 length: 15 amino acids. V trimming: 2 bases; J trimming: 3 bases; junction bases outside the gene matches: 4. The full variable domain, in which reference TRBV30 and TRBJ2-3 provide the parts outside the CDR3, is SQTIHQWPATLVQPVGSPLSLECTVEGTSNPNLYWYRQAAGRGLQLLFYSVGIGQISSEVPQNLSASRPQDRQFILSSKKLLLSDSGFYLCAWSPRDRGTDTQYFGPGTRLTVL.